The 19 T cell receptor beta chains given below trace back to one sample, sequenced in a study of blood T cell repertoires in COVID-19. Sequenced by immunoSEQ multiplex PCR; TCRdb stores in-frame clones only, minus some. The sample lists 110,000 to 150,000 clones, more than 65% occurring once. Sequenced material: peripheral blood. Receptor source: a man in his fifties or sixties with acute or convalescent COVID-19.

This chain uses TRBV29-1 with TRBJ1-1; unclear D gene. The length of the CDR3 is 13 residues. Looked up from germline, CDR1 is SQVTM and CDR2 is ANQGSEA. V lost 3 bases and J lost 0, with 8 bases in between. CDR3 nucleotide sequence: TGCAGCGTTGATGGGCAAGTGAACACTGAAGCTTTCTTT. Its protein is CSVDGQVNTEAFF.

This sequence joins TRBV29-1 and TRBJ2-2; 7 bases are shared with TRBD2. The CDR3 totals 15 residues. V was clipped by 2 bases and J by 4 bases; unmatched bases: 7. Germline loops: CDR1 SQVTM, CDR2 ANQGSEA. The CDR3 protein is CSVERAGASTGELFF. The DNA for the CDR3 is TGCAGCGTTGAAAGGGCGGGAGCGAGCACCGGGGAGCTGTTTTTT.

The chain couples TRBV30 to TRBJ2-1, with D perhaps matching TRBD2 (5 bases). V was cut by 0 bases and J by 0 bases, with 12 bases left in between. The germline CDR1 and CDR2 sequences are GTSNPN and SVGIG (reference sequence). The CDR3 runs to 16 residues. The CDR3: CAWSVLEDPSYNEQFF. The CDR3 nucleotides read TGTGCCTGGAGTGTACTAGAGGACCCCTCCTACAATGAGCAGTTCTTC.

This chain connects TRBV19 to TRBJ1-5, with 9 nucleotides matching TRBD1. The junction had 6 bases not matched to a gene; V was cut back by 7 bases and J by 2 bases. The V gene's germline CDR1 is LNHDA and CDR2 SQIVND (reference sequence). This CDR3 spans 15 amino acids. The CDR3 spells CASTRTGERNQPQHF. As DNA, the CDR3 is TGTGCCAGTACCCGGACAGGGGAGCGCAATCAGCCCCAGCATTTT. Combining the CDR3 with reference TRBV19 and TRBJ1-5 gives the whole variable domain DGGITQSPKYLFRKEGQNVTLSCEQNLNHDAMYWYRQDPGQGLRLIYYSQIVNDFQKGDIAEGYSVSREKKESFPLTVTSAQKNPTAFYLCASTRTGERNQPQHFGDGTRLSIL.

Comment on this clone: Within the sample, other DNA sequences also encode this same CDR3. The V call is TRBV18, the J call TRBJ2-7; TRBD2 might be the D (6 bases). The CDR3 covers 14 residues. Germline CDR1 KGHSH, CDR2 LQKENI. Between the trimmed V and J ends, which lost 2 bases and 1 base, there was a span of 9 bases. DNA for the CDR3: TGTGCCAGCTCACCAGCCGGGGGATCCTACGAGCAGTACTTC. Translation gives CASSPAGGSYEQYF.

The chain couples TRBV2 to TRBJ2-2; no definite D call. The CDR3 spans 11 residues. V dropped 8 bases and J dropped 6 bases, with 7 bases sitting between them. In germline, CDR1 is SNHLY, CDR2 FYNNEI. Here the CDR3 reads CASYYSGELFF. The DNA for the CDR3 is TGTGCCAGCTACTATTCCGGGGAGCTGTTTTTT.

The chain has TRBV5-4 and TRBJ2-7, with a tentative D call TRBD1 (5 bases). V lost 1 base, J lost 6 bases, and 11 bases lay in between. Germline values: CDR1 SGHNT, CDR2 YYREEE (reference sequence). This CDR3 region has 13 residues. The CDR3 here is CASSLIGAREQYF. CDR3 in DNA: TGTGCCAGCAGCTTGATTGGGGCTCGCGAGCAGTACTTC.

This rearrangement joins TRBV5-4 to TRBJ2-3, with 8 bases matching TRBD2. The CDR3 length is 14 residues. Trimming took 5 bases from V and 8 from J; bases not matched to a gene: 10. Germline values: CDR1 SGHNT, CDR2 YYREEE (reference sequence). The CDR3 coding sequence is TGTGCCAGCAGTTTCGCCGGGACTAGTTCTACGCAGTATTTT. Its translation is CASSFAGTSSTQYF. Full variable domain (remainder filled in from reference TRBV5-4 and TRBJ2-3): ETGVTQSPTHLIKTRGQQVTLRCSSQSGHNTVSWYQQALGQGPQFIFQYYREEENGRGNFPPRFSGLQFPNYSSELNVNALELDDSALYLCASSFAGTSSTQYFGPGTRLTVL.

CDR3 sequence: CASSQVLGAQNTQYF. CDR3 DNA sequence: TGTGCCAGCAGCCAAGTTCTGGGGGCCCAAAATACGCAGTATTTT. The chain combines TRBV3-1 (or the pseudogene TRBV3-2) with TRBJ2-3; D is perhaps TRBD1 (6 bases). Germline lookup yields CDR1 LGHDT and CDR2 YNNKEL (reference sequence). This CDR3 is 15 amino acids long. Trimming stripped 1 base from V and 7 bases from J, with 15 bases between.

The chain links TRBV5-1 to TRBJ2-2; 8 nucleotides agree with TRBD2. The germline V gene encodes CDR1 SGHRS and CDR2 YFSETQ. The CDR3 is made up of 15 amino acids. The V gene end was trimmed by 6 bases and the J gene end by 7 bases; junction bases not matched to a gene: 11. Written as DNA, the CDR3 is TGCGCCAGCAAGCTGAGCGGGAGAATGGACGGGGAGCTGTTTTTT. This sequence encodes CASKLSGRMDGELFF.

The chain is built from TRBV28 and TRBJ2-1, with TRBD2 as a possible D gene (5 bases). Germline V CDR1 and CDR2: MDHEN, SYDVKM. Trimming took off 5 bases at V and 5 bases at J, with 13 bases between the two ends. This CDR3 is 14 amino acids long. CDR3 amino acids: CASSPSSWDNEQFF. The CDR3 DNA reads TGTGCCAGCAGTCCATCTAGCTGGGACAATGAGCAGTTCTTC.

The rearrangement links TRBV19 to TRBJ2-2, with 9 bases fitting TRBD2. CDR3 length equals 18 residues. J was trimmed by 0 bases and V by 5 bases; bases with no gene match: 10. Germline CDR1 reads LNHDA; CDR2 reads SQIVND (reference sequence). The CDR3 protein is CASSSLLAGSSNTGELFF. The CDR3 coding sequence is TGTGCCAGTAGTTCCCTCCTAGCGGGGTCGTCGAACACCGGGGAGCTGTTTTTT.

The chain carries TRBV7-9 and TRBJ2-3; tentatively, D is TRBD2 (7 bases). Germline V CDR1 and CDR2: SEHNR, FQNEAQ (reference sequence). The CDR3 runs to 16 residues. V was pared by 4 bases and J by 5 bases, with 19 bases between. CDR3 bases: TGTGCCAGCAGCTCACCTTTACACAGGGAGGGAGATACGCAGTATTTT. Protein sequence: CASSSPLHREGDTQYF.

A remark on this clone: In the same sample, other DNA sequences code for this CDR3. The chain is built from TRBV19 and TRBJ1-5, with D tentatively TRBD1 (5 bases). CDR3 size: 15 residues. Germline-derived CDR1 and CDR2 are LNHDA and SQIVND (reference sequence). V was shortened by 4 bases and J by 0 bases, with 10 bases between the two germline ends. The CDR3 loop reads CASSTGTGSNQPQHF. The CDR3 nucleotides are TGTGCCAGTAGTACCGGTACAGGTAGCAATCAGCCCCAGCATTTT.

The rearrangement joins TRBV27 to TRBJ2-2; 8 positions match TRBD2. The CDR3 length is 15 residues. The germline V gene encodes CDR1 MNHEY and CDR2 SMNVEV (reference sequence). V shed 8 bases and J 3 bases; nucleotides not matched to a gene: 8. The CDR3, as DNA: TGTGCCAGCTTAATTCGGGGGGGGCACACCGGGGAGCTGTTTTTT. As protein: CASLIRGGHTGELFF.

The rearrangement links TRBV5-4 to TRBJ2-5; 8 bases are a match to TRBD2. This CDR3 has 15 residues. The J segment lost 2 bases and the V segment lost 3 bases, leaving 6 bases of the junction unmatched. CDR1 SGHNT and CDR2 YYREEE come from the germline V gene (reference sequence). CDR3 in amino acids: CASSSSGSPQETQYF. DNA of the CDR3: TGTGCCAGCAGCTCAAGCGGGAGTCCTCAAGAGACCCAGTACTTC.

In its sample, this clone was seen once. In nucleotides, the CDR3 is TGTGCCAGCAGTCCGGGACACCGATACGAGCAGTACTTC. The encoded protein is CASSPGHRYEQYF. The rearrangement uses TRBV12-3 or TRBV12-4 and TRBJ2-7; maybe TRBD1 (6 bases). This CDR3 comprises 13 residues. The ends were cut back, 5 bases at V and 4 bases at J, with 12 bases in the middle.

The J gene is TRBJ2-1, the V gene TRBV7-8; TRBD1 agrees at 7 bases. The J segment lost 11 bases and the V segment lost 5 bases, leaving 6 bases of the junction unmatched. Germline V gene sequence: CDR1 SGHVS, CDR2 FQNEAQ. The CDR3 length is 12 residues. The CDR3 region is CASSQDRNKQFF. The CDR3 nucleotides are TGTGCCAGCAGCCAGGACAGGAACAAGCAGTTCTTC.

This clone was observed once. The genes are TRBV7-6 and TRBJ2-1; 7 nucleotides match TRBD1. Germline loops: CDR1 SGHVS, CDR2 FNYEAQ. This CDR3 has 16 residues. V shed 5 bases, J shed 6 bases, and the junction held 13 bases outside the gene matches. The CDR3 region has the DNA TGTGCCAGCAGCCGTGGGACAGTCCTAAACGGCAATGAGCAGTTCTTC. Translation gives CASSRGTVLNGNEQFF.